This T cell receptor (beta chain) originates from a study of blood T cell repertoires in COVID-19. Overall study: COVID-19 samples, acute and convalescent, were from the United States, Italy and Spain. From T cells, B-cell-depleted T cells, or PBMCs came the material, which was cDNA or gDNA.

How the authors handled the data: From reference gene primer amplification, estimates of nucleated cell counts were derived. The data were produced by immunoSEQ multiplex PCR, yet TCRdb's version contains in-frame clones alone and is incomplete. V and J calls and clone size follow that table, whereas D and trimming were derived from the DNA. The repertoire has 95,000 to 110,000 clones, about 89% of them found once; the top ten carry 1% to 1.5%. Trimming shortened V by 3 bases and J by 4 bases, and 22 bases separated the two germline ends. Germline V gene data show CDR1 as LNHNV and CDR2 as YYDKDF (reference sequence). The CDR3 length is 17 residues.

The chain carries TRBV15 and TRBJ2-7; weak D call: TRBD1 (6 bases). The sample consisted of peripheral blood. This TCR came from a woman aged 25-40 years with acute or convalescent COVID-19. The CDR3 protein is CATSRTVQLGHGYEQYF. CDR3 bases: TGTGCCACCAGCAGGACCGTCCAGTTGGGACATGGATACGAGCAGTACTTC.